These 20 T cell receptor beta chains share one sample of origin, sequenced in a study of neurological immune-mediated disorders. Each CDR3 protein gets one entry after TCRdb re-called the 5' RACE reads with MiXCR. The table lists 87,000 or so distinct CDR3 sequences, 3% to 4% of them singletons. Sequenced: PBMCs. The receptors were gathered from a woman aged 45-65 years with multiple sclerosis.

This clonotype has at least ten counts. This chain connects TRBV5-8 to TRBJ2-4; 7 bases are a match to TRBD1. This CDR3 has 14 residues. V was pared by 7 bases and J by 4 bases, with 8 bases of the junction left unmatched. Germline CDR1 and CDR2: SGHTS and YDEGEE. The CDR3 loop is CASAPRDRKNIQYF. The DNA for the CDR3 is TGTGCCAGCGCGCCCCGGGACAGAAAAAACATTCAGTACTTC.

There are many counts of this clonotype. J is TRBJ2-3 and V is TRBV5-1; D is undetermined. The germline V and J ends were trimmed by 2 bases and 1 base, with 8 bases remaining between them. There are 14 residues in the CDR3. Germline CDR1 SGHRS, CDR2 YFSETQ. CDR3 coding DNA: TGCGCCAGCAGCTTTGATGTGGGCACAGATACGCAGTATTTT. Translation gives CASSFDVGTDTQYF. The variable domain in full, with the rest retrieved from reference TRBV5-1 and TRBJ2-3, is KAGVTQTPRYLIKTRGQQVTLSCSPISGHRSVSWYQQTPGQGLQFLFEYFSETQRNKGNFPGRFSGRQFSNSRSEMNVSTLELGDSALYLCASSFDVGTDTQYFGPGTRLTVL.

This clonotype was detected many times. The genes are TRBV5-6 and TRBJ1-2; TRBD1 matches 8 bases. J lost 4 bases, V lost 4 bases, and 15 bases had no gene match. CDR1 SGHDT and CDR2 YYEEEE come from the germline V gene. This CDR3 comprises 17 residues. The chain's CDR3 is CASSQDRPGTGAYGYTF. CDR3 coding DNA: TGTGCCAGCAGCCAAGACCGTCCCGGGACAGGAGCCTATGGCTACACCTTC.

This clonotype came up many times. The chain employs TRBV7-2 and TRBJ2-1; the match to TRBD2 covers 10 bases. This CDR3 is built from 14 residues. Germline trimming cut 6 bases from V and 9 bases from J; bases unmatched to any gene: 8. CDR1 and CDR2 from the germline V gene are SGHTA and FQGNSA. In DNA form, the CDR3 reads TGTGCCAGCAGGAGCGGGGGGGTAGTTACTGAGCAGTTCTTC. As protein: CASRSGGVVTEQFF.

This clonotype was seen at least ten times. The J gene is TRBJ2-7, the V gene TRBV20-1; 10 bases align to TRBD2. Germline-derived CDR1 and CDR2 are DFQATT and SNEGSKA (reference sequence). The CDR3 has 13 residues. V was pared by 7 bases and J by 3 bases, with 6 bases of the junction left unmatched. DNA of the CDR3: TGCAGTGTTACGGAGCGGGGGGGCTACGAGCAGTACTTC. Translating gives CSVTERGGYEQYF.

This clonotype has a count of ten or more. The J gene is TRBJ1-1, the V gene TRBV7-9; 8 bases are a match to TRBD1. Germline V gene sequence: CDR1 SEHNR, CDR2 FQNEAQ (reference sequence). V lost 5 bases, J lost 1 base, and 6 bases stayed unmatched. The CDR3 has 15 amino acids. The CDR3 DNA reads TGTGCCAGCAGCCAAGGACAGGGCACGAACACTGAAGCTTTCTTT. Translating it yields CASSQGQGTNTEAFF.

This clonotype was seen at least ten times. The V call is TRBV12-3 or TRBV12-4, the J call TRBJ2-5, with 8 bases matching TRBD1. The CDR3 runs 13 residues. The V and J ends lost 6 bases and 5 bases, in that order; junction bases with no gene match: 5. The CDR3 DNA is TGTGCCAGCAGCTTGGGACAGGTTGAGACCCAGTACTTC. Its protein product is CASSLGQVETQYF.

This clonotype was seen at least ten times. The chain joins TRBV18 to TRBJ1-2; 11 nucleotides match TRBD1. The CDR3 runs 17 residues. The J segment lost 3 bases and the V segment lost 2 bases, leaving 8 bases of the junction unmatched. The germline gives CDR1 KGHSH, CDR2 LQKENI. The CDR3 protein is CASSPNNPGQGDYGYTF. The CDR3 DNA sequence: TGTGCCAGCTCACCAAATAACCCGGGACAGGGGGACTATGGCTACACCTTC.

This clonotype appeared many times. The rearrangement links TRBV5-1 to TRBJ2-7, with D possibly TRBD1 on 6 matching bases. Germline lookup yields CDR1 SGHRS and CDR2 YFSETQ. The CDR3 has 11 residues. Trimming shortened V by 7 bases and J by 4 bases, and 9 bases separated the two germline ends. This CDR3 reads CASRRGYEQYF. DNA for the CDR3: TGCGCCAGCCGTAGGGGGTACGAGCAGTACTTC. Full variable domain (rest looked up from reference TRBV5-1 and TRBJ2-7): KAGVTQTPRYLIKTRGQQVTLSCSPISGHRSVSWYQQTPGQGLQFLFEYFSETQRNKGNFPGRFSGRQFSNSRSEMNVSTLELGDSALYLCASRRGYEQYFGPGTRLTVT.

This clonotype was seen at least ten times. This sequence joins TRBV6-5 and TRBJ1-5; no definite D call. V was trimmed by 5 bases and J by 1 base, leaving 9 bases between them. The CDR3 length is 14 residues. Germline V gene sequence: CDR1 MNHEY, CDR2 SVGAGI. CDR3 nucleotide sequence: TGTGCCAGCAGTAACCGAGGAAGCAATCAGCCCCAGCATTTT. Amino acids: CASSNRGSNQPQHF.

This clonotype was observed at least ten times. The rearrangement uses TRBV4-3 and TRBJ2-1; maybe TRBD2 (5 bases). CDR1 LGHNA and CDR2 YSLEER come from the germline V gene. Trimming took 4 bases from V and 4 from J, leaving 11 bases between them. The CDR3 has 14 amino acids. CDR3 sequence: CASSPGIGYNEQFF. The DNA of the CDR3 is TGCGCCAGCAGCCCCGGGATAGGGTACAATGAGCAGTTCTTC.

The table lists this clonotype with many counts. The chain joins TRBV20-1 to TRBJ1-4; 8 nucleotides align to TRBD1. This CDR3 is 15 amino acids long. CDR1 is DFQATT, CDR2 SNEGSKA, per germline (reference sequence). V was clipped by 0 bases and J by 8 bases; unmatched bases: 8. Here the CDR3 DNA reads TGCAGTGCTAGAGACCTGACAGGGGTGGGGGAAAAACTGTTTTTT. It codes for CSARDLTGVGEKLFF.

This clonotype was seen many times. The chain carries TRBV20-1 and TRBJ2-7, with 8 bases aligning to TRBD1. CDR1 is DFQATT, CDR2 SNEGSKA, per germline (reference sequence). The CDR3 is 15 residues long. Trimming at V came to 4 bases and at J to 7 bases, leaving 15 bases not matched to a gene. Written as DNA, the CDR3 is TGCAGTGCTACCAAGGACAGGGTCGCTGTTCGGGAGCAGTACTTC. It translates to CSATKDRVAVREQYF.

This clonotype was counted many times. The chain joins TRBV20-1 to TRBJ1-5; 10 positions match TRBD1. The trim removed 0 bases at V and 4 bases at J, leaving 6 bases unmatched. This CDR3 region has 16 residues. Germline values: CDR1 DFQATT, CDR2 SNEGSKA (reference sequence). The CDR3 protein is CSARESTGGGNQPQHF. The CDR3 nucleotides read TGCAGTGCTAGAGAATCGACAGGGGGCGGGAATCAGCCCCAGCATTTT.

About this clonotype itself: The junction differs from germline at one of its ends, possibly a read error. The chain couples TRBV19 to TRBJ1-5; possibly TRBD1 for D (6 bases). The CDR3 has 14 amino acids. Germline CDR1 and CDR2: LNHDA and SQIVND (reference sequence). The CDR3 spells CASSQQGLRKTQNF. In DNA form, the CDR3 reads TGTGCCAGTAGCCAACAGGGATTGCGGAAGACCCAGAATTTT.

This clonotype was observed many times. V and J are TRBV7-2 and TRBJ1-1, with 7 nucleotides matching TRBD1. Germline-derived CDR1 and CDR2 are SGHTA and FQGNSA. After removal of 6 bases from V and 1 base from J, the junction contained 5 bases not matched to a gene. This CDR3 is built from 14 residues. The CDR3 coding sequence is TGTGCCAGCAGAGCCGGGACAGCGAACACTGAAGCTTTCTTT. Protein sequence: CASRAGTANTEAFF.

This clonotype appeared many times. The chain recombines TRBV5-6 with TRBJ2-1; D is unresolved. V was pared by 2 bases and J by 15 bases, with 12 bases between. The CDR3 covers 11 residues. Germline CDR1 reads SGHDT; CDR2 reads YYEEEE. CDR3 sequence (DNA): TGTGCCAGCAGCTTCTGGCCGCTCTGGTTCTTC. It is translated as CASSFWPLWFF.

This clonotype was seen repeatedly, ten times or more. The chain is built from TRBV27 and TRBJ1-6, with 12 bases that match TRBD1. The length of the CDR3 is 15 residues. J lost 9 bases, V lost 3 bases, and 3 bases had no gene match. Per the germline V gene, CDR1 is MNHEY and CDR2 is SMNVEV (reference sequence). The CDR3 coding sequence is TGTGCCAGCAGTTTGGGGACAGGGGGCAGTTCACCCCTCCACTTT. It is translated as CASSLGTGGSSPLHF.

This clonotype was counted ten times or more. This rearrangement joins TRBV4-3 to TRBJ2-5; TRBD2 matches 10 bases. With V trimmed by 0 bases and J by 5 bases, 9 bases remained unmatched. Per the germline V gene, CDR1 is LGHNA and CDR2 is YSLEER. The length of the CDR3 is 17 residues. CDR3 region: CASSQDPAGGLRETQYF. The CDR3 DNA reads as TGCGCCAGCAGCCAAGATCCAGCGGGGGGGTTGCGGGAGACCCAGTACTTC.

In its sample, this clonotype was seen many times. The V and J genes are TRBV29-1 and TRBJ1-5; 7 nucleotides align to TRBD1. Germline V CDR1 and CDR2: SQVTM, ANQGSEA. V gave up 6 bases and J gave up 0 bases; unmatched junction bases: 8. The CDR3 has 15 residues. CDR3 protein: CSVGGTANSNQPQHF. The CDR3 DNA follows: TGCAGCGTCGGAGGGACAGCTAATAGCAATCAGCCCCAGCATTTT.